These 9 T cell receptor beta chains originate from one sample sequenced in a study of blood T cells in healthy people across ages. With a J-beta primer mix and a sample-barcoded 5' primer, a second PCR ran about 7 to 12 cycles. TCRdb recomputed calls from the 5' RACE reads with MiXCR, one row per CDR3 protein. The sample carries some 1.5 million distinct CDR3 sequences, roughly 27% recorded once. Sequencing used blood. These receptors were taken from a woman aged 30 to 39 in good health.

This clonotype was seen more than once but under ten times. The CDR3 region has the DNA TGTGCCACCCGACAGGGAAACACTGAAGCTTTCTTT. Translation gives CATRQGNTEAFF. The J gene is TRBJ1-1, the V gene TRBV24-1, with TRBD1 matching over 7 bases. The ends lost 9 bases at V and 2 bases at J; junction bases unmatched: 2. The CDR3 is 12 residues long. CDR1 is KGHDR, CDR2 SFDVKD, per germline.

This clonotype was detected a few times. The V gene is TRBV12-3 or TRBV12-4, the J gene TRBJ2-7; 7 bases line up with TRBD2. This CDR3 spans 15 amino acids. Trimming removed 3 bases from V and 1 base from J; junction bases left unmatched: 6. The DNA of the CDR3 is TGTGCCAGCAGTTTTCGGCGGGAGTGGTCCTACGAGCAGTACTTC. Encoded protein: CASSFRREWSYEQYF.

This clonotype turned up a few times. The rearrangement links TRBV20-1 to TRBJ2-3; the D gene is possibly TRBD2 (6 bases). Germline CDR1 reads DFQATT; CDR2 reads SNEGSKA (reference sequence). V lost 1 base, J lost 6 bases, and 17 bases lay in between. The CDR3 is 15 amino acids. The CDR3: CSARGAGGGRDTQYF. As DNA, the CDR3 is TGCAGTGCTAGAGGCGCCGGGGGAGGCCGCGATACGCAGTATTTT.

The chain combines TRBV12-3 or TRBV12-4 with TRBJ2-7; D remains unclear. The assigned J gene may be wrong: the sequence end matches TRBJ2-5 better. There are 14 residues in the CDR3. This CDR3 is CASSRAGEIETQYF. The CDR3 DNA follows: TGTGCCAGCAGCCGAGCCGGAGAGATAGAGACCCAGTACTTC.

The chain employs TRBV12-3 or TRBV12-4 and TRBJ1-2, with 9 bases that match TRBD1. The CDR3 runs to 18 residues. V shed 3 bases and J 1 base; nucleotides not matched to a gene: 12. CDR3 loop: CASSLRWTGDPLNYGYTF. The CDR3 DNA reads as TGTGCCAGCAGTTTGCGTTGGACAGGGGACCCACTTAACTATGGCTACACCTTC.

J is TRBJ2-1 and V is TRBV24-1; D possibly matches TRBD1 or TRBD2 (5 bases each). The CDR3 has 15 amino acids. Per the germline V gene, CDR1 is KGHDR and CDR2 is SFDVKD. V was trimmed by 1 base and J by 9 bases, leaving 15 bases between them. The CDR3 DNA reads as TGTGCCACCAGTGATTTTGTTGGGGGATCCGGTGAGCAGTTCTTC. This encodes CATSDFVGGSGEQFF.

This clonotype was observed a handful of times. V is TRBV7-9 and J is TRBJ2-3; D possibly corresponds to TRBD2 (5 bases). The V and J ends lost 6 bases and 0 bases respectively, with 13 bases between them. There are 15 residues in the CDR3. Germline V gives CDR1 SEHNR, CDR2 FQNEAQ (reference sequence). The CDR3 sequence: CASRQSGYSTDTQYF. The CDR3 DNA is TGTGCCAGCAGACAATCGGGGTATAGCACAGATACGCAGTATTTT.

The chain combines TRBV7-2 with TRBJ2-1; TRBD1 aligns across 9 bases. CDR1 SGHTA and CDR2 FQGNSA come from the germline V gene. The CDR3 is 15 residues long. J lost 4 bases, V lost 7 bases, and 8 bases had no gene match. The DNA of the CDR3 is TGTGCCAGCACCCTAGGGACAGGGACATACAATGAGCAGTTCTTC. Translated: CASTLGTGTYNEQFF.

This clonotype was observed many times. The chain has TRBV4-3 and TRBJ2-7; 11 nucleotides agree with TRBD2. The V gene end was trimmed by 3 bases and the J gene end by 0 bases; junction bases not matched to a gene: 7. Germline CDR1 and CDR2: LGHNA and YSLEER. The CDR3 loop spans 17 amino acids. CDR3 residues: CASSQSGLAVSSYEQYF. CDR3 nucleotide sequence: TGCGCCAGCAGCCAGTCGGGACTAGCGGTGAGCTCCTACGAGCAGTACTTC.